This T cell receptor (beta chain) derives from a study of response to subunit inactivated influenza vaccine (dated by TCRdb to the late 2010s). General notes on the study: The study used deep quantitative T cell receptor repertoire profiling to track responses to a trivalent subunit inactivated influenza vaccine.

This clonotype came up many times. Its antigen is not yet known. The sample holds no much larger clone one base away, and base qualities are not on file. Broad study findings and their caveats: It was suggested by the authors that each seasonal influenza vaccination may recruit only a limited number of new T cells.

The library was produced with RT-PCR. Instrument on record: Illumina HiSeq 2500. TCRdb handled the public reads itself, with Q25 trimming in fastp and clone calling in MiXCR, and kept productive beta chains. Each entry is one CDR3 protein sequence, shown with its most common DNA and genes. Here the sample has roughly 700,000 distinct CDR3 sequences; about 15% occur a single time. The ten largest make up 6% to 7% of the sample. CDR3 length: 15 amino acids, cysteine to phenylalanine. Solely the CDR3 DNA is kept, with 45 bases framed from the first base. From the germline V gene, CDR1 is MGHRA and CDR2 is YSYEKL. For this chain, trimming is 1 base at the V end and 3 bases at the J end, and the number of junction bases without a gene match is 3.

The receptor comes from a man in his forties or fifties who received an inactivated influenza vaccine. Donor details come from another sample of the same person, matched by shared clones. This receptor chain uses TRBV4-1 and TRBJ2-1, with 7 central nucleotides matching TRBD2. The sample consisted of PBMCs from blood, taken 14 to 15 days before vaccination. The nucleotides are TGCGCCAGCAGCCAAGTGTCGGGAGGCTACAATGAGCAGTTCTTC. This codes for CASSQVSGGYNEQFF.